Below, 17 T cell receptor beta chains from the same sample are listed, as sequenced in a study (dated by TCRdb to 2016 to 2018). The library relied on RT-PCR. Data came from an Illumina MiSeq. TCRdb itself trimmed the public reads at Q25 with fastp, ran MiXCR and retained productive beta chains. Each CDR3 protein appears once, grouped with its most common genes and DNA. The sample yields approximately 720,000 distinct CDR3 sequences; approximately 15% were counted once. Together, the top ten hold roughly 3.9% of the sample. Source material: memory CD4+ T cells from blood. The receptors originated from a female donor in good health, serving as a healthy control.

With regard to this clonotype: A read error is possible here, since a much larger clone lies one base away. V is TRBV5-1 and J is TRBJ2-1; 10 nucleotides align to TRBD1. CDR3 length: 14 residues. Germline CDR1 reads SGHRS; CDR2 reads YFSETQ. The junction had 8 bases not matched to a gene; V was cut back by 4 bases and J by 10 bases. The DNA of the CDR3 is TGCGCCAGCAGCCCGGGGGACAGGGGTAAAGAGCAGTTCTTC. Its translation is CASSPGDRGKEQFF.

A few counts support this clonotype. CDR3 amino acids: CASSSLTSFNSNEQFF. The CDR3 coding sequence is TGTGCCAGTAGTTCCCTCACTAGCTTCAATAGCAATGAGCAGTTCTTC. V is TRBV19 and J is TRBJ2-1, with D maybe TRBD2 (6 bases). Trimming cost V 5 bases and J 6 bases, with 20 bases left between them. CDR3 length: 16 residues. Germline V gene data show CDR1 as LNHDA and CDR2 as SQIVND (reference sequence).

This clonotype was picked up a small number of times. This sequence joins TRBV12-3 or TRBV12-4 and TRBJ2-3; D may be TRBD1 or TRBD2 (6 bases each). There are 14 residues in the CDR3. Trimming removed 10 bases from V and 4 bases from J, with 18 bases in between. The CDR3 nucleotides read TGTGCCACCTCCGGGGGCTTACCCCCAGATACGCAGTATTTT. As protein: CATSGGLPPDTQYF.

This clonotype occurred a few times. The J gene is TRBJ2-5, the V gene TRBV6-2 or TRBV6-3; 10 positions agree with TRBD2. Germline loops: CDR1 MNHEY, CDR2 SVGEGT. The junction had 10 bases not matched to a gene; V was cut back by 7 bases and J by 2 bases. The CDR3 contains 16 residues. Here the CDR3 reads CASIRGLAEHQETQYF. CDR3 bases: TGTGCCAGCATCCGAGGACTAGCGGAACATCAAGAGACCCAGTACTTC.

This clonotype has more than one count but fewer than ten. The chain joins TRBV20-1 to TRBJ2-2, with 8 bases fitting TRBD2. Germline V gives CDR1 DFQATT, CDR2 SNEGSKA (reference sequence). V was clipped by 0 bases and J by 7 bases; unmatched bases: 10. The CDR3 length is 16 residues. CDR3 bases: TGCAGTGCTAGAGATCCGAGCGGGAGTTACGGCGGGGAGCTGTTTTTT. Translated: CSARDPSGSYGGELFF.

The gene calls are TRBV7-2 and TRBJ2-1, with D perhaps matching TRBD1 (7 bases). Trimming took off 1 base at V and 6 bases at J, with 13 bases between the two ends. CDR3 length equals 15 residues. Per the germline V gene, CDR1 is SGHTA and CDR2 is FQGNSA. The CDR3: CASSLDAGQSNEQFF. The CDR3 DNA is TGTGCCAGCAGCTTAGACGCGGGACAGAGCAATGAGCAGTTCTTC.

The chain links TRBV7-2 to TRBJ1-2; D gene unclear. Germline V gene lookup returns CDR1 SGHTA and CDR2 FQGNSA. V lost 1 base and J lost 6, with 12 bases in between. The CDR3 is 14 amino acids. CDR3 region: CASSLDSVFDGYTF. The CDR3 bases are TGTGCCAGCAGCTTAGATTCTGTTTTCGATGGCTACACCTTC.

This clonotype came up a few times. The V call is TRBV28, the J call TRBJ1-5, with D unclear. CDR3 size: 14 residues. CDR1 MDHEN and CDR2 SYDVKM come from the germline V gene. Trimming took 8 bases from V and 9 from J, leaving 20 bases between them. CDR3 amino acids: CASQVSGSTRPQHF. The CDR3 bases are TGTGCCAGCCAAGTGTCCGGCTCAACACGGCCCCAGCATTTT.

The chain links TRBV2 to TRBJ1-2; D unclear. The V and J ends lost 5 bases and 8 bases respectively, with 15 bases between them. The CDR3 covers 13 residues. The germline V gene has CDR1 SNHLY and CDR2 FYNNEI. The CDR3 bases are TGTGCCAGCAGTACCGGGTTTGCGGGGGGCTACACCTTC. It is translated as CASSTGFAGGYTF.

This clonotype was detected a few times. The chain carries TRBV20-1 and TRBJ2-7, with D uncertain. The CDR3 covers 15 residues. Germline lookup yields CDR1 DFQATT and CDR2 SNEGSKA (reference sequence). V was shortened by 0 bases and J by 0 bases, with 12 bases between the two germline ends. The CDR3 loop reads CSARDSKRNSYEQYF. The CDR3 nucleotides are TGCAGTGCTAGAGATTCGAAGCGAAACTCCTACGAGCAGTACTTC.

A few counts support this clonotype. The V gene is TRBV15, the J gene TRBJ2-3, with TRBD2 matching 7 bases. With 7 bases clipped from V and 0 bases from J, the junction kept 13 bases outside the gene matches. Germline V gene data show CDR1 as LNHNV and CDR2 as YYDKDF (reference sequence). This CDR3 contains 17 residues. The CDR3 DNA reads as TGTGCCACCAAACGGGCGGGAGCTACTTCGAGCACAGATACGCAGTATTTT. Protein product: CATKRAGATSSTDTQYF.

The chain links TRBV6-1 to TRBJ2-4; unclear D gene. V lost 3 bases and J 0 bases, leaving 12 bases between the germline ends. CDR1 MNHNS and CDR2 SASEGT come from the germline V gene. CDR3 length equals 16 residues. The CDR3 nucleotides are TGTGCCAGCAGTGAGACCCATCTTCTAGCCAAAAACATTCAGTACTTC. Residues: CASSETHLLAKNIQYF.

This clonotype has a handful of counts. V and J are TRBV7-2 and TRBJ1-2, with 7 bases identical to TRBD1. The CDR3 has 14 residues. With V trimmed by 5 bases and J by 0 bases, 3 bases remained unmatched. Germline CDR1 reads SGHTA; CDR2 reads FQGNSA. In nucleotides, the CDR3 is TGTGCCAGCAGCACCGACAGGGCTAACTATGGCTACACCTTC. It yields the protein CASSTDRANYGYTF.

This clonotype was recorded at least ten times. The genes are TRBV4-3 and TRBJ1-1, with D unresolved. The CDR3 is 13 amino acids. V shed 0 bases and J shed 8 bases, with 10 bases lying between them. Germline V CDR1 and CDR2: LGHNA, YSLEER. CDR3 sequence: CASSQDRQREAFF. As DNA, the CDR3 is TGCGCCAGCAGCCAAGATAGGCAGAGGGAAGCTTTCTTT.

In its sample, this clonotype was seen a few times. V is TRBV29-1 and J is TRBJ2-6, with no clear D. The CDR3 is made up of 14 amino acids. Germline CDR1 is SQVTM and CDR2 is ANQGSEA. The V end was cut by 6 bases, the J end by 0 bases, with 9 bases between. CDR3 sequence reads: CSVADNSGANVLTF. In nucleotides, the CDR3 is TGCAGCGTCGCAGACAACTCTGGGGCCAACGTCCTGACTTTC.

This clonotype has only one observation. The chain is built from TRBV5-6 and TRBJ2-2; D unclear. The CDR3 has 14 residues. Germline loops: CDR1 SGHDT, CDR2 YYEEEE. V lost 4 bases and J 6 bases, leaving 13 bases between the germline ends. The CDR3 DNA reads TGTGCCAGCAGCCCTGTGGCCGGGTCCGGGGAGCTGTTTTTT. Residues: CASSPVAGSGELFF.

This CDR3 reads CASSLDSDHTQYF. The CDR3 DNA sequence: TGTGCCAGCAGCTTAGATTCGGATCATACGCAGTATTTT. The chain uses TRBV11-3 and TRBJ2-3; D unresolved. Trimming took off 0 bases at V and 7 bases at J, with 8 bases between the two ends. CDR1 SGHNT and CDR2 YENEEA come from the germline V gene. This CDR3 contains 13 residues.